Listed here is a single T cell receptor (beta chain). Its antigen remains unidentified. Some clones are missing from TCRdb's copy, which holds only in-frame ones; the method was immunoSEQ multiplex PCR. The sample lists 19,000 or so clones, roughly 80% occurring once. Germline V CDR1 and CDR2: DFQATT, SNEGSKA (reference sequence). V lost 3 bases, J lost 7 bases, and 6 bases lay in between. CDR3 length: 10 amino acids. This specimen belongs to a study of neoadjuvant nivolumab and ipilimumab in lung cancer. General study results and limits: Pretherapy blood TCR richness correlated positively with resected tumor richness. Only a small number of samples underwent TCR sequencing. Compared with tumor-adjacent uninvolved lung, resected tumors showed greater richness and clonality. Only a single major-pathologic-response sample was available for clonality analysis.

The sequence was obtained from an adult with non-small cell lung cancer. The chain links TRBV20-1 to TRBJ1-2; D gene uncertain. Sequences were derived from tumor tissue, sampled after neoadjuvant nivolumab, alone or with ipilimumab, at or shortly before surgery. The DNA for the CDR3 is TGCAGTGCTAGCCTTAGTGGCTACACCTTC. Translated: CSASLSGYTF.